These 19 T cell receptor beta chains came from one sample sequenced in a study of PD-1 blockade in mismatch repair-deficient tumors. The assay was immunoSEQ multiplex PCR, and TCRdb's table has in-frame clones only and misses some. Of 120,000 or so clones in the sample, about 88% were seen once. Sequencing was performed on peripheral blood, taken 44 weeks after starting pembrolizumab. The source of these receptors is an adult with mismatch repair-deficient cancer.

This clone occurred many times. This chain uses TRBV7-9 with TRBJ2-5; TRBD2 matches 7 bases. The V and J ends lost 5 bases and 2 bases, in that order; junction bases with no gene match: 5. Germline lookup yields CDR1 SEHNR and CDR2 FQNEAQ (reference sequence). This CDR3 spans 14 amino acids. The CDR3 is CASSRAGRQETQYF. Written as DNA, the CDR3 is TGTGCCAGCAGCCGAGCGGGGCGGCAAGAGACCCAGTACTTC.

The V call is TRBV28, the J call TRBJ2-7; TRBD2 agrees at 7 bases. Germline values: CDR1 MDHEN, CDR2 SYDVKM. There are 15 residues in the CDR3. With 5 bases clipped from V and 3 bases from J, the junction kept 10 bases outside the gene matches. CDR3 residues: CASSASGEGYYEQYF. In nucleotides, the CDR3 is TGTGCCAGCAGTGCTAGCGGAGAGGGTTACTACGAGCAGTACTTC.

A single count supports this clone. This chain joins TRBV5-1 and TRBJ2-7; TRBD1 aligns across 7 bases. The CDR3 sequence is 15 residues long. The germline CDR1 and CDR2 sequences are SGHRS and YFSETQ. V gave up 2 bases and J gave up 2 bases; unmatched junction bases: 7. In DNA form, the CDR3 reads TGCGCCAGCAGCTTAACCGGGACAGTTCCCTACGAGCAGTACTTC. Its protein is CASSLTGTVPYEQYF.

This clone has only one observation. CDR3 coding DNA: TGCGCCAGCAGCCAAGAGGACAACAAGAATGAAAAACTGTTTTTT. Protein sequence: CASSQEDNKNEKLFF. The chain recombines TRBV4-1 with TRBJ1-4, with D possibly matching TRBD1 (5 bases). This CDR3 has 15 amino acids. Deletions cut 0 bases from V and 5 bases from J, with 10 bases between. Germline CDR1 MGHRA, CDR2 YSYEKL.

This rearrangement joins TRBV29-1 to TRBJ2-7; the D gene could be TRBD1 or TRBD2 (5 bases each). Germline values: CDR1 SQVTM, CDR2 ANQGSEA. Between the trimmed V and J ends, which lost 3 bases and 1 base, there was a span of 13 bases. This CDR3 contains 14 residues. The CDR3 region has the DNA TGCAGCGTTGACGCAGGGAGAGGATCCTACGAGCAGTACTTC. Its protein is CSVDAGRGSYEQYF.

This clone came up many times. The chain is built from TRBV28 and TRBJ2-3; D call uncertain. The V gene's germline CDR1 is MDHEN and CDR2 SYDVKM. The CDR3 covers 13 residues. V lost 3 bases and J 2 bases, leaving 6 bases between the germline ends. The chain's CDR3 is CASSFVLTDTQYF. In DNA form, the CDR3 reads TGTGCCAGCAGTTTTGTACTCACAGATACGCAGTATTTT. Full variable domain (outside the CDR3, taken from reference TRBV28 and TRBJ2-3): DVKVTQSSRYLVKRTGEKVFLECVQDMDHENMFWYRQDPGLGLRLIYFSYDVKMKEKGDIPEGYSVSREKKERFSLILESASTNQTSMYLCASSFVLTDTQYFGPGTRLTVL.

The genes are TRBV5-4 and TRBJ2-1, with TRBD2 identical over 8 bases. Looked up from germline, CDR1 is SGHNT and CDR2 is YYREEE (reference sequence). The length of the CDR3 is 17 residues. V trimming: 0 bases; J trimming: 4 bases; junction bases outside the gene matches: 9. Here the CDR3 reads CASSLGLSGTVYNEQFF. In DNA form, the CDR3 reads TGTGCCAGCAGCTTGGGGCTTAGCGGGACGGTGTACAATGAGCAGTTCTTC.

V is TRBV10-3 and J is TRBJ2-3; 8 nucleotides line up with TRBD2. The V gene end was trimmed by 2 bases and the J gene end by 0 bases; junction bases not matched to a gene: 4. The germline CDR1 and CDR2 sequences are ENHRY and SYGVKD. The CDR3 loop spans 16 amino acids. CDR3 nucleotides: TGTGCCATCAGTGAGCCCGGGACTAGTAGCACAGATACGCAGTATTTT. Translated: CAISEPGTSSTDTQYF.

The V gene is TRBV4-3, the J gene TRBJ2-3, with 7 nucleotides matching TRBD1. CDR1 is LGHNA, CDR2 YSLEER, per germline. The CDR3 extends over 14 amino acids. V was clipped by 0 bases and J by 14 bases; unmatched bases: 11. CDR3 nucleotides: TGCGCCAGCAGCCAAGAGGTGCGGACCAGGGGGAGGTATTTT. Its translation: CASSQEVRTRGRYF.

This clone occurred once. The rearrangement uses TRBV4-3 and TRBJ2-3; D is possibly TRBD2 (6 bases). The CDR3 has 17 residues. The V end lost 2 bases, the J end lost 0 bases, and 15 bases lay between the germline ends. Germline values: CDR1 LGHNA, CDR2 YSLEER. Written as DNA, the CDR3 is TGCGCCAGCAGCCAAAGCTCCGGGACTTCTAGCACAGATACGCAGTATTTT. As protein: CASSQSSGTSSTDTQYF.

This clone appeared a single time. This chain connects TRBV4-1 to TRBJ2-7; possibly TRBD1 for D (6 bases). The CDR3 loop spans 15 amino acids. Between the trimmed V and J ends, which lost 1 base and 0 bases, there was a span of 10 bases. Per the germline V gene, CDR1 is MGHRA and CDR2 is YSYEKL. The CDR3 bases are TGCGCCAGCAGCCAAGGGACAGTTTACTCCTACGAGCAGTACTTC. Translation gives CASSQGTVYSYEQYF.

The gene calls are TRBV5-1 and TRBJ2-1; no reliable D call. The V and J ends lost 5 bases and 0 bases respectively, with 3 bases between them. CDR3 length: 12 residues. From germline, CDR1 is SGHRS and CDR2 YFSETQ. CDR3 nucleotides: TGCGCCAGCAGGGGCTCCTACAATGAGCAGTTCTTC. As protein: CASRGSYNEQFF.

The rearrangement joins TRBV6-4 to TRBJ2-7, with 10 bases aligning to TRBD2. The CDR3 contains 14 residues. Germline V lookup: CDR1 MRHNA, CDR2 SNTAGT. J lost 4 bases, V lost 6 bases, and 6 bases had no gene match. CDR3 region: CASRSASGRYEQYF. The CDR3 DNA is TGTGCCAGCAGGAGCGCTAGCGGGAGATACGAGCAGTACTTC.

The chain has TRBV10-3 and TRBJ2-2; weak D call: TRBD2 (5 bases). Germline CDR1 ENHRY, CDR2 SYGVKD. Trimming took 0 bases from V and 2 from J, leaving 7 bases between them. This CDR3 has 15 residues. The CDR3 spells CAISESDLNTGELFF. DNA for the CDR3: TGTGCCATCAGTGAGTCGGACTTAAACACCGGGGAGCTGTTTTTT.

DNA for the CDR3: TGTGCCAGCAGTGAATGGGGGGCGGGGCGGGAGGCCTTGTGGGGCACCGGGGAGCTGTTTTTT. Translating gives CASSEWGAGREALWGTGELFF. The chain carries TRBV6-1 and TRBJ2-2; TRBD2 matches at 8 bases. Germline CDR1 and CDR2: MNHNS and SASEGT. The CDR3 loop spans 21 amino acids. The ends lost 2 bases at V and 4 bases at J; junction bases unmatched: 21.

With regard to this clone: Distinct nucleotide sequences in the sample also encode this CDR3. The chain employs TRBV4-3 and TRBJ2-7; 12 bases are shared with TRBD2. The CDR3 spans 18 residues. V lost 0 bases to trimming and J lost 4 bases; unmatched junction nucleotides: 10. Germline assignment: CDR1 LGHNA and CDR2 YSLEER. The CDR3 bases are TGCGCCAGCAGCCAAGATTCCCCTAGCGGGAGGGGGCTATACGAGCAGTACTTC. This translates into CASSQDSPSGRGLYEQYF.

This CDR3 reads CASSIDLGSNSNQPQHF. CDR3 coding DNA: TGTGCCAGTAGTATAGATCTGGGGAGTAATAGCAATCAGCCCCAGCATTTT. The V call is TRBV19, the J call TRBJ1-5; D unresolved. The V gene's germline CDR1 is LNHDA and CDR2 SQIVND (reference sequence). CDR3 length equals 17 residues. The V gene lost 0 bases and the J gene lost 0 bases, with 12 bases spanning the gap.

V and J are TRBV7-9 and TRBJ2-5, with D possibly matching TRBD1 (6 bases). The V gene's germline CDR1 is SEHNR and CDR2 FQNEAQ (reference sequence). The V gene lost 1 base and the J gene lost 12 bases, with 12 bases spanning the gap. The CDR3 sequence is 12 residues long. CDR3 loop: CASSLDRAVEYF. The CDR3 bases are TGTGCCAGCAGCTTAGACAGGGCGGTAGAGTACTTC.

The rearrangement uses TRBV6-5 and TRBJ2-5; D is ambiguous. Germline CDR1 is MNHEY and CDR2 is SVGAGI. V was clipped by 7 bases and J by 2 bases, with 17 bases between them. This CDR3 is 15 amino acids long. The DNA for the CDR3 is TGTGCCAGCACCCATTTTAGCCCTTTACAAGAGACCCAGTACTTC. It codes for CASTHFSPLQETQYF.